This TCR beta chain was sequenced for a study of T cell changes during pregnancy in multiple sclerosis. The CDR3 consists of 18 residues. Unmatched junction bases numbered 18, after V lost 2 bases and J lost 6 bases. The V gene's germline CDR1 is LNHDA and CDR2 SQIVND (reference sequence). Produced via immunoSEQ multiplex PCR; TCRdb's table is partial and in-frame only. In the table there are about 130,000 clones, about 96% of which are singletons. This sequence joins TRBV19 and TRBJ1-1; TRBD1 aligns across 7 bases. This receptor was identified in a female donor with multiple sclerosis, enrolled in a pregnancy study. Sequencing used peripheral blood, obtained after pregnancy. CDR3 coding DNA: TGTGCCAGTAGTATAAGCCCCCGACAGGGATTGGGATACCCTGAAGCTTTCTTT. Its protein is CASSISPRQGLGYPEAFF.